This TCR beta chain was obtained from a study of T cell changes during pregnancy in multiple sclerosis (dated by TCRdb to between 2018 and 2021). Looking at the study overall: Changes in the T cell repertoire over the course of pregnancy were examined in this study in women with multiple sclerosis.

Reading from cysteine to phenylalanine, the CDR3 counts 19 amino acids. Only the CDR3 portion is preserved as DNA: 57 bases, with reading frame beginning at the first base. Unmatched junction bases come to 13, with V trimmed by 2 bases and J by 0 bases. The germline V gene specifies MRHNA as CDR1 and SNTAGT as CDR2. Receptor amplification or capture employed the immunoSEQ multiplex PCR assay. The table comes from immuneACCESS by way of TCRdb, which keeps in-frame sequences with V and J called. Part of the clones is missing from these tables; in studies checked, under half for an unresolved V gene and the rest for unknown reasons. For this sample the table gives 45,000 or so clones, of which more than 90% were detected only once. Clones ranked in the top ten supply roughly 9.1% of the sample. As concerns this clone: It lacks a known antigen. No qualities accompany the bases; no much larger clone lies one base away.

The clonotype was recovered from a female donor with multiple sclerosis, enrolled in a pregnancy study. Sequencing was performed on CD8+ T cells from peripheral blood mononuclear cells, taken after pregnancy. The chain is encoded by TRBV6-4 joined to TRBJ1-5; 7 bases in the middle match TRBD1. The DNA sequence reads TGTGCCAGCAGTGACAAGGGGGCCCGCTACCAATATAGCAATCAGCCCCAGCATTTT. It is translated as CASSDKGARYQYSNQPQHF.